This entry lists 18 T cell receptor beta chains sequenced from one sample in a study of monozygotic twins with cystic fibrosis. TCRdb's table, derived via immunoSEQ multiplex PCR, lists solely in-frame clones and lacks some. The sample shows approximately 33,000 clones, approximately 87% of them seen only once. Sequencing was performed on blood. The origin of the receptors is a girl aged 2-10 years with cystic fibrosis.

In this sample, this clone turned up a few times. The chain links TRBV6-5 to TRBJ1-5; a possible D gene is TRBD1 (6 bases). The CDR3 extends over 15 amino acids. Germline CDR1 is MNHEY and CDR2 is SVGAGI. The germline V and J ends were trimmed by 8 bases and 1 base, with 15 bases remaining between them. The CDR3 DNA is TGTGCCAGCGGCCTCCTGGGGGGCAGCAATCAGCCCCAGCATTTT. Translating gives CASGLLGGSNQPQHF.

The CDR3 bases are TGTGCCAGCAGCTTGGGGGCCGGGACTAGCACAGATACGCAGTATTTT. Translating it yields CASSLGAGTSTDTQYF. The chain joins TRBV7-9 to TRBJ2-3; the D gene could be TRBD1 or TRBD2 (6 bases each). There are 16 residues in the CDR3. CDR1 and CDR2 (germline): SEHNR, FQNEAQ (reference sequence). V lost 3 bases to trimming and J lost 0 bases, with 13 bases between them.

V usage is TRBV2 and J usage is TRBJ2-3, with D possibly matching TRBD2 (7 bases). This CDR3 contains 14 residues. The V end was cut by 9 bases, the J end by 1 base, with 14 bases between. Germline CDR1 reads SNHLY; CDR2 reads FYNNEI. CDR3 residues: CASEGGAGTDTQYF. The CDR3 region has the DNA TGTGCCAGTGAGGGGGGGGCGGGCACAGATACGCAGTATTTT.

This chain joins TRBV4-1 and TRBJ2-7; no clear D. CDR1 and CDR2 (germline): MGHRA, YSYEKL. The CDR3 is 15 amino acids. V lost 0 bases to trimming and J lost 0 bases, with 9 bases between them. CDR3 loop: CASSQEALISYEQYF. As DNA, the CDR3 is TGCGCCAGCAGCCAAGAAGCACTGATCTCCTACGAGCAGTACTTC.

This chain's CDR3 is CASSSLRTARAGELFF. DNA for the CDR3: TGTGCCAGCAGCTCCCTCCGGACAGCACGCGCCGGGGAGCTGTTTTTT. The J gene is TRBJ2-2, the V gene TRBV13; possible D gene TRBD1, 6 bases. Trimming removed 4 bases from V and 6 bases from J, with 18 bases in between. The germline V gene has CDR1 PRHDT and CDR2 FYEKMQ (reference sequence). CDR3 length equals 16 residues.

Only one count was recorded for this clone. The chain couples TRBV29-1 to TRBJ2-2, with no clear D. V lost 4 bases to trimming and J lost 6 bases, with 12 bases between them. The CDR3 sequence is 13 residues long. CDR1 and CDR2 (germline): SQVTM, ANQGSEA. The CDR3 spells CSVVSTLSGELFF. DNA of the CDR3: TGCAGCGTTGTGTCTACCCTTTCCGGGGAGCTGTTTTTT.

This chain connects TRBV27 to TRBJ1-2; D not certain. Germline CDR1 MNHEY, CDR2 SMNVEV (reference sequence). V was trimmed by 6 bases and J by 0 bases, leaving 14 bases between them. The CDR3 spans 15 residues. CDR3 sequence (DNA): TGTGCCAGCAGCTCACTCTGGCAGGCTAACTATGGCTACACCTTC. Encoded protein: CASSSLWQANYGYTF.

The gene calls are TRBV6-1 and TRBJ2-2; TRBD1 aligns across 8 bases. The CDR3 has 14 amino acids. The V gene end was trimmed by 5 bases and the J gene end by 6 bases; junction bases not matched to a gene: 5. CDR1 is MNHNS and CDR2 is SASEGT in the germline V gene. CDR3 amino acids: CASSLTGGSGELFF. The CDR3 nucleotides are TGTGCCAGCAGTCTCACAGGGGGTTCCGGGGAGCTGTTTTTT.

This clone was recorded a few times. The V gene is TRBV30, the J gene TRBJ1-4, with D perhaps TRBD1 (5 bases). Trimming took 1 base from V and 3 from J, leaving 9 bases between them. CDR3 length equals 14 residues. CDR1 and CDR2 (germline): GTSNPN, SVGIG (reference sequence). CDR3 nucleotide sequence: TGTGCCTGGAGTGGGAGGGGACCTAATGAAAAACTGTTTTTT. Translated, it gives CAWSGRGPNEKLFF.

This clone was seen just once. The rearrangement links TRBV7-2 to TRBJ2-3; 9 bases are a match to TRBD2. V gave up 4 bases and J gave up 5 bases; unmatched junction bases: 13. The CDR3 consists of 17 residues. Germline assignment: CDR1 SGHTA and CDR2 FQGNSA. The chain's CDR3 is CASSSPWERGVIDTQYF. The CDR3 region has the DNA TGTGCCAGCAGCTCTCCTTGGGAGCGGGGGGTGATAGATACGCAGTATTTT.

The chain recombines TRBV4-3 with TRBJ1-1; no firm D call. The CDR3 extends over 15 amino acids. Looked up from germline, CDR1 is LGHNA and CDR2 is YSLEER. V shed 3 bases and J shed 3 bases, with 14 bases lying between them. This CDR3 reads CASSHSGRVDTEAFF. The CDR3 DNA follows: TGCGCCAGCAGCCACTCCGGGAGGGTGGACACTGAAGCTTTCTTT.

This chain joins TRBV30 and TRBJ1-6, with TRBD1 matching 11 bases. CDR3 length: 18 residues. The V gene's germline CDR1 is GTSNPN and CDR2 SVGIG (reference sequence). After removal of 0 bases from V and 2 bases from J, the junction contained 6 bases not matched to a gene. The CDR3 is CAWSVLGDRGAYNSPLHF. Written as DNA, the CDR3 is TGTGCCTGGAGTGTACTCGGGGACAGGGGGGCCTATAATTCACCCCTCCACTTT.

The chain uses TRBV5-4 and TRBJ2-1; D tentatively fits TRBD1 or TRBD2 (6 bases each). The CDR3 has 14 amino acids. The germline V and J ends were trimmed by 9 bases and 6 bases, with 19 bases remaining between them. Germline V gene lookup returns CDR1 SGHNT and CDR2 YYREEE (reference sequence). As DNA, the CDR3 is TGTGCCATTCGGGACCTAGGGGGGACCAATGAGCAGTTCTTC. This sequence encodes CAIRDLGGTNEQFF. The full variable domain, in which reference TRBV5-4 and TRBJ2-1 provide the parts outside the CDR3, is ETGVTQSPTHLIKTRGQQVTLRCSSQSGHNTVSWYQQALGQGPQFIFQYYREEENGRGNFPPRFSGLQFPNYSSELNVNALELDDSALYLCAIRDLGGTNEQFFGPGTRLTVL.

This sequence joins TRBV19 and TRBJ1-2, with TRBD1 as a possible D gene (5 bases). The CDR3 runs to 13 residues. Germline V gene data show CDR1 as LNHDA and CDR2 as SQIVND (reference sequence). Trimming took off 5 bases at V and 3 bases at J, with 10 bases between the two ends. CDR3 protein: CASSGRDHYGYTF. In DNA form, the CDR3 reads TGTGCCAGTAGTGGCAGGGACCACTATGGCTACACCTTC.

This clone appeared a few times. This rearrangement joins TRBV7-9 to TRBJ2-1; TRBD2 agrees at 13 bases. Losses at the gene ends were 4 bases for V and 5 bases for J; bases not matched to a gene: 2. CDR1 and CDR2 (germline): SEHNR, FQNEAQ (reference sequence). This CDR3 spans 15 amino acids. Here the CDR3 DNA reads TGTGCCAGCAGCTACACTAGCGGGGGGGACAATGAGCAGTTCTTC. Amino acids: CASSYTSGGDNEQFF.

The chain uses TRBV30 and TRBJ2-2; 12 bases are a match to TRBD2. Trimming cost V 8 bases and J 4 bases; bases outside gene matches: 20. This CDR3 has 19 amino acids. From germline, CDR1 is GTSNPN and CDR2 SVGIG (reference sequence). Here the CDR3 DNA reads TGTGCCACCTCCAGGGGGCTAGCGGGGGGGAAGAAGAGCACCGGGGAGCTGTTTTTT. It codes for CATSRGLAGGKKSTGELFF.

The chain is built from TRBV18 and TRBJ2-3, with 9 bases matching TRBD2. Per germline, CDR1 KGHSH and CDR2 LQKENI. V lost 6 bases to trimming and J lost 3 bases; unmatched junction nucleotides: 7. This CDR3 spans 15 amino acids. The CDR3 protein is CASSAVAGVTDTQYF. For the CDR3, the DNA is TGTGCCAGCTCTGCCGTAGCGGGGGTGACAGATACGCAGTATTTT.

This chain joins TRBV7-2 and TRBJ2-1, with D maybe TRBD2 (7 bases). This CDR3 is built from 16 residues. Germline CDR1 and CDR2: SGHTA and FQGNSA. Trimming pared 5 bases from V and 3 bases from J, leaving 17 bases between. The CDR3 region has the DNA TGTGCCAGCAGCCCTGTTGGGGGGGGGCGCTACAATGAGCAGTTCTTC. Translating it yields CASSPVGGGRYNEQFF.